Shown below are 8 T cell receptor beta chains from a single sample sequenced in a study of cytomegalovirus exposure and HLA in healthy donors. The PCR was carried out with 60 Vbeta primers and 13 Jbeta primers. Using immunoSEQ multiplex PCR, the repertoire was profiled, and TCRdb retains in-frame clones only, with some absent. The sample consists of approximately 120,000 clones, 78% of them appearing once. Material for sequencing was PBMCs. The source of these receptors is a man aged 25-45 years in good health and CMV-seropositive.

In DNA, the CDR3 is TGCGCCAGCAGCTTAGCGGGAGAGCCAGATACGCAGTATTTT. Its protein product is CASSLAGEPDTQYF. The chain recombines TRBV5-1 with TRBJ2-3; 8 bases agree with TRBD2. The CDR3 spans 14 residues. CDR1 and CDR2 (germline): SGHRS, YFSETQ. Trimming removed 2 bases from V and 4 bases from J; junction bases left unmatched: 3.

The chain uses TRBV10-2 and TRBJ1-4; TRBD1 matches 7 bases. Germline CDR1 and CDR2: WSHSY and SAAADI. J was trimmed by 3 bases and V by 1 base; bases with no gene match: 8. This CDR3 has 17 amino acids. In nucleotides, the CDR3 is TGCGCCAGCAGTGAGTTTTCCGCGGGACAGCCTAATGAAAAACTGTTTTTT. This gives the protein CASSEFSAGQPNEKLFF.

This chain links TRBV2 with TRBJ2-7; 9 bases line up with TRBD2. V was pared by 10 bases and J by 0 bases, with 16 bases of the junction left unmatched. CDR1 is SNHLY and CDR2 is FYNNEI in the germline V gene. This CDR3 contains 17 residues. The CDR3 loop is CAITSNLGGRASYEQYF. CDR3 DNA: TGTGCCATCACCTCGAACCTAGGCGGGAGGGCCTCCTACGAGCAGTACTTC. Full variable domain (remainder filled in from reference TRBV2 and TRBJ2-7): EPEVTQTPSHQVTQMGQEVILRCVPISNHLYFYWYRQILGQKVEFLVSFYNNEISEKSEIFDDQFSVERPDGSNFTLKIRSTKLEDSAMYFCAITSNLGGRASYEQYFGPGTRLTVT.

This rearrangement joins TRBV5-1 to TRBJ2-7; weak D call: TRBD2 (5 bases). The CDR3 has 14 residues. V lost 2 bases to trimming and J lost 2 bases, with 11 bases between them. The germline V gene encodes CDR1 SGHRS and CDR2 YFSETQ. The CDR3 sequence is CASSFLDGTYEQYF. The CDR3 DNA reads as TGCGCCAGCAGCTTTCTGGACGGGACCTACGAGCAGTACTTC. The whole variable domain, remainder taken from reference TRBV5-1 and TRBJ2-7, is KAGVTQTPRYLIKTRGQQVTLSCSPISGHRSVSWYQQTPGQGLQFLFEYFSETQRNKGNFPGRFSGRQFSNSRSEMNVSTLELGDSALYLCASSFLDGTYEQYFGPGTRLTVT.

This rearrangement joins TRBV2 to TRBJ2-5, with 13 bases aligning to TRBD2. CDR1 and CDR2 (germline): SNHLY, FYNNEI. The CDR3 consists of 16 residues. Trimming cost V 5 bases and J 5 bases; bases outside gene matches: 8. The CDR3 reads CASSPRTSGSGETQYF. The CDR3 DNA follows: TGTGCCAGCAGTCCCCGGACTAGCGGGAGTGGGGAGACCCAGTACTTC.

The V call is TRBV6-6, the J call TRBJ1-1; 8 bases line up with TRBD1. The CDR3 contains 15 residues. Looked up from germline, CDR1 is MNHNY and CDR2 is SVGAGI (reference sequence). V dropped 7 bases and J dropped 3; count of bases not matched to a gene: 10. Here the CDR3 reads CASNDRQGTHTEAFF. The CDR3 DNA follows: TGTGCCAGCAACGACCGACAGGGGACCCACACTGAAGCTTTCTTT.

The table lists this clone with a count of one. The V gene is TRBV5-1, the J gene TRBJ1-1; D is unclear. The length of the CDR3 is 14 residues. Germline CDR1 and CDR2: SGHRS and YFSETQ. Trimming left V 0 bases short and J 1 base short, with 7 bases between. CDR3 in DNA: TGCGCCAGCAGCTTGGGTTCCAGGAACACTGAAGCTTTCTTT. Its translation is CASSLGSRNTEAFF.

J is TRBJ2-1 and V is TRBV30, with 13 bases fitting TRBD2. Trimming removed 2 bases from V and 4 bases from J; junction bases left unmatched: 2. The CDR3 extends over 15 amino acids. The germline CDR1 and CDR2 sequences are GTSNPN and SVGIG (reference sequence). The CDR3 DNA sequence: TGTGCCTGGAGTCCGGGACTAGCGGGGTACAATGAGCAGTTCTTC. Its translation is CAWSPGLAGYNEQFF.